This is a list of T cell receptor beta chains from one sample in a study of OX40 agonist ivuxolimab in advanced cancers. The method was immunoSEQ multiplex PCR; TCRdb's version includes in-frame clones alone and lacks a portion of them. The sample has about 46,000 clones; 88% are singletons. The sequenced sample was CD4+ or CD8+ T cells sorted from blood, obtained in a trial of the OX40 agonist ivuxolimab. These receptors came from an adult with an advanced solid tumor such as melanoma, head and neck, liver or kidney cancer. The CDR3 runs from the conserved cysteine through the conserved F or W. A D gene is named only where the DNA matches it firmly. Size tells how often a clone was seen (once, few, many) or the class of an expanded clone, and some rows leave it out.

J gene: TRBJ2-5
clone size: .
CDR3 length: 13
V gene: TRBV5-1
D gene: .
CDR3 protein: CASSLRPAETQYF
CDR3 DNA: TGCGCCAGCAGCTTGCGACCCGCTGAGACCCAGTACTTC

J gene: TRBJ2-1
clone size: .
CDR3 length: 12
V gene: TRBV11-1
D gene: .
CDR3 protein: CASGSERNEQFF
CDR3 DNA: TGTGCCAGCGGGAGCGAGAGGAATGAGCAGTTCTTC

J gene: TRBJ2-3
clone size: once
CDR3 length: 15
V gene: TRBV27
D gene: TRBD2
CDR3 protein: CASSSSGLAGDTQYF
CDR3 DNA: TGTGCCAGCAGTTCATCGGGACTAGCGGGGGATACGCAGTATTTT

J gene: TRBJ2-2
clone size: .
CDR3 length: 13
V gene: TRBV30
D gene: .
CDR3 protein: CAWSVRGPGELFF
CDR3 DNA: TGTGCCTGGAGCGTCCGGGGTCCCGGGGAGCTGTTTTTT

J gene: TRBJ1-2
clone size: once
CDR3 length: 13
V gene: TRBV27
D gene: .
CDR3 protein: CASSLGRHYGYTF
CDR3 DNA: TGTGCCAGCAGTTTGGGACGGCACTATGGCTACACCTTC

J gene: TRBJ2-5
clone size: .
CDR3 length: 14
V gene: TRBV10-1
D gene: .
CDR3 protein: CASSESRNQETQYF
CDR3 DNA: TGCGCCAGCAGTGAGTCGCGGAACCAAGAGACCCAGTACTTC

J gene: TRBJ1-6
clone size: few
CDR3 length: 14
V gene: TRBV28
D gene: .
CDR3 protein: CASSLVGIGTPLHF
CDR3 DNA: TGTGCCAGCAGTTTAGTGGGGATAGGAACACCCCTCCACTTT

J gene: TRBJ1-5
clone size: once
CDR3 length: 14
V gene: TRBV28
D gene: TRBD1
CDR3 protein: CASRRQGENQPQHF
CDR3 DNA: TGTGCCAGCAGAAGACAGGGTGAAAATCAGCCCCAGCATTTT

J gene: TRBJ2-7
clone size: .
CDR3 length: 14
V gene: TRBV5-6
D gene: TRBD1
CDR3 protein: CASSFGDRDYEQYF
CDR3 DNA: TGTGCCAGCAGCTTCGGGGACAGGGACTACGAGCAGTACTTC

J gene: TRBJ2-5
clone size: .
CDR3 length: 15
V gene: TRBV9
D gene: .
CDR3 protein: CASSVDGRGPGTQYF
CDR3 DNA: TGTGCCAGCAGCGTAGATGGCAGGGGACCGGGGACCCAGTACTTC

J gene: TRBJ2-5
clone size: .
CDR3 length: 14
V gene: TRBV13
D gene: TRBD1
CDR3 protein: CASSSWTGLGAQYF
CDR3 DNA: TGTGCCAGCAGCTCTTGGACAGGGCTAGGGGCCCAGTACTTC

J gene: TRBJ1-1
clone size: .
CDR3 length: 15
V gene: TRBV15
D gene: .
CDR3 protein: CATSRGGATNTEAFF
CDR3 DNA: TGTGCCACCAGCAGAGGGGGGGCGACGAACACTGAAGCTTTCTTT

J gene: TRBJ2-5
clone size: .
CDR3 length: 15
V gene: TRBV5-1
D gene: .
CDR3 protein: CASSPGGGAQETQYF
CDR3 DNA: TGCGCCAGCAGCCCCGGAGGAGGAGCCCAAGAGACCCAGTACTTC

J gene: TRBJ1-2
clone size: .
CDR3 length: 16
V gene: TRBV27
D gene: TRBD1
CDR3 protein: CASSFSPRTGMYGYTF
CDR3 DNA: TGTGCCAGCAGTTTCAGTCCGCGGACAGGAATGTATGGCTACACCTTC

J gene: TRBJ1-2
clone size: .
CDR3 length: 14
V gene: TRBV7-2
D gene: .
CDR3 protein: CASSYPGGTHGYTF
CDR3 DNA: TGTGCCAGCAGCTACCCCGGAGGGACCCATGGCTACACCTTC

J gene: TRBJ2-5
clone size: .
CDR3 length: 15
V gene: TRBV7-6
D gene: TRBD1
CDR3 protein: CASSDQTGQRETQYF
CDR3 DNA: TGTGCCAGCAGCGATCAGACAGGGCAGCGAGAGACCCAGTACTTC

J gene: TRBJ1-2
clone size: .
CDR3 length: 16
V gene: TRBV21-1
D gene: .
CDR3 protein: CASSARERGGNYGYTF
CDR3 DNA: TGTGCCAGCAGCGCCCGGGAGCGAGGAGGGAACTATGGCTACACCTTC

J gene: TRBJ1-1
clone size: .
CDR3 length: 14
V gene: TRBV2
D gene: .
CDR3 protein: CASSADTGGTEAFF
CDR3 DNA: TGTGCCAGCAGTGCAGACACGGGGGGGACTGAAGCTTTCTTT

J gene: TRBJ1-2
clone size: .
CDR3 length: 12
V gene: TRBV13
D gene: TRBD1
CDR3 protein: CASSIQGIGYTF
CDR3 DNA: TGTGCCAGCAGCATACAGGGGATCGGCTACACCTTC

J gene: TRBJ2-2
clone size: .
CDR3 length: 15
V gene: TRBV6-4
D gene: .
CDR3 protein: CASSPQGPNTGELFF
CDR3 DNA: TGTGCCAGCAGTCCTCAGGGGCCGAACACCGGGGAGCTGTTTTTT

J gene: TRBJ2-7
clone size: .
CDR3 length: 14
V gene: TRBV10-2
D gene: .
CDR3 protein: CASSEALSAYEQYF
CDR3 DNA: TGCGCCAGCAGTGAGGCCTTGTCGGCCTACGAGCAGTACTTC

J gene: TRBJ1-5
clone size: .
CDR3 length: 13
V gene: TRBV6-1
D gene: .
CDR3 protein: CASRRDGNQPQHF
CDR3 DNA: TGTGCCAGCAGGAGGGACGGCAATCAGCCCCAGCATTTT

J gene: TRBJ2-3
clone size: .
CDR3 length: 20
V gene: TRBV4-1
D gene: .
CDR3 protein: CASSQESSQRQSRSGDTQYF
CDR3 DNA: TGCGCCAGCAGCCAAGAAAGTTCCCAACGACAAAGTCGATCGGGAGATACGCAGTATTTT

J gene: TRBJ1-2
clone size: .
CDR3 length: 14
V gene: TRBV11-2
D gene: .
CDR3 protein: CASSSLQGGKGYTF
CDR3 DNA: TGTGCCAGCAGCTCCCTACAGGGAGGGAAGGGCTACACCTTC

J gene: TRBJ1-5
clone size: .
CDR3 length: 20
V gene: TRBV10-3
D gene: .
CDR3 protein: CAISESAWGRTGYSNQPQHF
CDR3 DNA: TGTGCCATCAGTGAGTCTGCATGGGGGAGGACGGGCTATAGCAATCAGCCCCAGCATTTT

J gene: TRBJ2-3
clone size: once
CDR3 length: 14
V gene: TRBV19
D gene: .
CDR3 protein: CASSRGSDTDTQYF
CDR3 DNA: TGTGCCAGTAGCCGGGGGAGCGACACAGATACGCAGTATTTT

J gene: TRBJ2-2
clone size: .
CDR3 length: 18
V gene: TRBV4-2
D gene: TRBD2
CDR3 protein: CASSQDLLAGDHTGELFF
CDR3 DNA: TGTGCCAGCAGCCAAGATTTACTAGCGGGGGACCACACCGGGGAGCTGTTTTTT

J gene: TRBJ2-4
clone size: .
CDR3 length: 13
V gene: TRBV5-4
D gene: .
CDR3 protein: CASSLGPATIQYF
CDR3 DNA: TGTGCCAGCAGCTTGGGTCCAGCAACTATTCAGTACTTC

J gene: TRBJ2-5
clone size: .
CDR3 length: 10
V gene: TRBV7-9
D gene: .
CDR3 protein: CASSSGTQYF
CDR3 DNA: TGTGCCAGCAGCTCTGGGACCCAGTACTTC

J gene: TRBJ1-5
clone size: .
CDR3 length: 13
V gene: TRBV7-2
D gene: .
CDR3 protein: CASSLGGAQPQHF
CDR3 DNA: TGTGCCAGCAGCTTAGGGGGGGCTCAGCCCCAGCATTTT

J gene: TRBJ2-3
clone size: .
CDR3 length: 17
V gene: TRBV5-1
D gene: .
CDR3 protein: CASSLDGSPESTDTQYF
CDR3 DNA: TGCGCCAGCAGCTTGGACGGTAGCCCGGAGTCCACAGATACGCAGTATTTT

J gene: TRBJ1-5
clone size: few
CDR3 length: 14
V gene: TRBV19
D gene: TRBD1
CDR3 protein: CASRVDREDQPQHF
CDR3 DNA: TGTGCCAGTAGGGTCGACAGGGAGGATCAGCCCCAGCATTTT

J gene: TRBJ2-7
clone size: .
CDR3 length: 17
V gene: TRBV27
D gene: TRBD2
CDR3 protein: CASSSLILAGDPYEQYF
CDR3 DNA: TGTGCCAGCAGTTCCTTGATCTTAGCGGGAGACCCCTACGAGCAGTACTTC

J gene: TRBJ1-1
clone size: .
CDR3 length: 13
V gene: TRBV7-9
D gene: TRBD1
CDR3 protein: CASSLGQGVEAFF
CDR3 DNA: TGTGCCAGCAGCTTGGGACAGGGTGTTGAAGCTTTCTTT

J gene: TRBJ2-5
clone size: .
CDR3 length: 14
V gene: TRBV30
D gene: .
CDR3 protein: CAWSYSLARETQYF
CDR3 DNA: TGTGCCTGGAGTTATTCGCTAGCTCGAGAGACCCAGTACTTC

J gene: TRBJ2-7
clone size: .
CDR3 length: 16
V gene: TRBV9
D gene: TRBD1
CDR3 protein: CASSVADGTGVYEQYF
CDR3 DNA: TGTGCCAGCAGCGTAGCGGACGGGACAGGGGTCTACGAGCAGTACTTC

J gene: TRBJ2-1
clone size: .
CDR3 length: 15
V gene: TRBV29-1
D gene: .
CDR3 protein: CSVGGSTGRYSEQFF
CDR3 DNA: TGCAGCGTTGGGGGATCGACAGGGAGGTACAGTGAGCAGTTCTTC

J gene: TRBJ2-1
clone size: .
CDR3 length: 16
V gene: TRBV7-8
D gene: .
CDR3 protein: CASSLERALSYNEQFF
CDR3 DNA: TGTGCCAGCAGCTTAGAACGGGCCCTCTCCTACAATGAGCAGTTCTTC

J gene: TRBJ2-7
clone size: .
CDR3 length: 14
V gene: TRBV7-9
D gene: TRBD1
CDR3 protein: CASSPWDRGDEQYF
CDR3 DNA: TGTGCCAGCAGCCCTTGGGACAGGGGAGACGAGCAGTACTTC

J gene: TRBJ1-4
clone size: .
CDR3 length: 12
V gene: TRBV11-3
D gene: .
CDR3 protein: CASSSQGEKLFF
CDR3 DNA: TGTGCCAGCAGCTCCCAGGGAGAAAAACTGTTTTTT

J gene: TRBJ1-5
clone size: once
CDR3 length: 21
V gene: TRBV6-1
D gene: .
CDR3 protein: CASSEALRWGKSVKGNQPQHF
CDR3 DNA: TGTGCCAGCAGTGAAGCGCTACGGTGGGGGAAGAGCGTTAAGGGCAATCAGCCCCAGCATTTT

J gene: TRBJ1-4
clone size: .
CDR3 length: 15
V gene: TRBV19
D gene: .
CDR3 protein: CASSDRRGGLGKLFF
CDR3 DNA: TGTGCCAGTAGTGACCGGCGGGGGGGGCTGGGAAAACTGTTTTTT

J gene: TRBJ2-7
clone size: .
CDR3 length: 13
V gene: TRBV7-2
D gene: .
CDR3 protein: CASSLALSYEQYF
CDR3 DNA: TGTGCCAGCAGCTTAGCGCTCTCCTACGAGCAGTACTTC

J gene: TRBJ1-1
clone size: .
CDR3 length: 13
V gene: TRBV6-5
D gene: .
CDR3 protein: CASSLSEGTEAFF
CDR3 DNA: TGTGCCAGCAGTCTTTCCGAGGGCACTGAAGCTTTCTTT

J gene: TRBJ1-5
clone size: .
CDR3 length: 18
V gene: TRBV28
D gene: TRBD1
CDR3 protein: CASTMKTQTGRGNQPQHF
CDR3 DNA: TGTGCCAGCACCATGAAAACCCAGACAGGGCGAGGCAATCAGCCCCAGCATTTT

J gene: TRBJ2-3
clone size: .
CDR3 length: 16
V gene: TRBV28
D gene: .
CDR3 protein: CASSLEAGVRADTQYF
CDR3 DNA: TGTGCCAGCAGTTTGGAGGCAGGGGTGAGGGCAGATACGCAGTATTTT

J gene: TRBJ2-7
clone size: .
CDR3 length: 10
V gene: TRBV10-3
D gene: .
CDR3 protein: CATGSYEQYF
CDR3 DNA: TGTGCCACCGGTTCCTACGAGCAGTACTTC

J gene: TRBJ2-1
clone size: .
CDR3 length: 13
V gene: TRBV6-5
D gene: .
CDR3 protein: CASSYGGYNEQFF
CDR3 DNA: TGTGCCAGCAGTTACGGTGGTTACAATGAGCAGTTCTTC

J gene: TRBJ1-2
clone size: .
CDR3 length: 13
V gene: TRBV9
D gene: .
CDR3 protein: CASSVSDFYGYTF
CDR3 DNA: TGTGCCAGCAGCGTATCGGATTTCTATGGCTACACCTTC

J gene: TRBJ2-4
clone size: .
CDR3 length: 13
V gene: TRBV7-9
D gene: .
CDR3 protein: CASSFAGPSIQYF
CDR3 DNA: TGTGCCAGCAGCTTTGCGGGACCTAGCATTCAGTACTTC

J gene: TRBJ2-7
clone size: .
CDR3 length: 15
V gene: TRBV4-1
D gene: .
CDR3 protein: CASSQDGGVSYEQYF
CDR3 DNA: TGCGCCAGCAGCCAAGACGGGGGTGTGTCCTACGAGCAGTACTTC

J gene: TRBJ1-5
clone size: .
CDR3 length: 14
V gene: TRBV27
D gene: .
CDR3 protein: CASSLWGAAQPQHF
CDR3 DNA: TGTGCCAGCAGTTTATGGGGGGCCGCTCAGCCCCAGCATTTT

J gene: TRBJ2-5
clone size: .
CDR3 length: 16
V gene: TRBV7-6
D gene: TRBD2
CDR3 protein: CASSPFSGGPQETQYF
CDR3 DNA: TGTGCCAGCAGCCCCTTTAGCGGGGGCCCTCAAGAGACCCAGTACTTC

J gene: TRBJ1-2
clone size: .
CDR3 length: 13
V gene: TRBV11-3
D gene: TRBD1
CDR3 protein: CASSRTGIYGYTF
CDR3 DNA: TGTGCCAGCAGTAGGACAGGGATCTATGGCTACACCTTC

J gene: TRBJ2-7
clone size: .
CDR3 length: 11
V gene: TRBV18
D gene: .
CDR3 protein: CASSWGYEQYF
CDR3 DNA: TGTGCCAGCTCTTGGGGGTACGAGCAGTACTTC

J gene: TRBJ2-1
clone size: .
CDR3 length: 14
V gene: TRBV7-2
D gene: .
CDR3 protein: CASSLGLTEREQFF
CDR3 DNA: TGTGCCAGCAGCTTAGGTCTGACAGAACGAGAGCAGTTCTTC

J gene: TRBJ2-7
clone size: .
CDR3 length: 13
V gene: TRBV6-5
D gene: .
CDR3 protein: CASSYGSTYEQYF
CDR3 DNA: TGTGCCAGCAGTTACGGCAGTACCTACGAGCAGTACTTC

J gene: TRBJ2-1
clone size: once
CDR3 length: 15
V gene: TRBV6-5
D gene: .
CDR3 protein: CASSRPDPSYNEQFF
CDR3 DNA: TGTGCCAGCAGTCGTCCCGACCCCTCCTACAATGAGCAGTTCTTC

J gene: TRBJ2-1
clone size: .
CDR3 length: 19
V gene: TRBV4-1
D gene: TRBD2
CDR3 protein: CASSQPGLAGGLSYNEQFF
CDR3 DNA: TGCGCCAGCAGCCAACCGGGACTAGCGGGAGGGCTGTCCTACAATGAGCAGTTCTTC